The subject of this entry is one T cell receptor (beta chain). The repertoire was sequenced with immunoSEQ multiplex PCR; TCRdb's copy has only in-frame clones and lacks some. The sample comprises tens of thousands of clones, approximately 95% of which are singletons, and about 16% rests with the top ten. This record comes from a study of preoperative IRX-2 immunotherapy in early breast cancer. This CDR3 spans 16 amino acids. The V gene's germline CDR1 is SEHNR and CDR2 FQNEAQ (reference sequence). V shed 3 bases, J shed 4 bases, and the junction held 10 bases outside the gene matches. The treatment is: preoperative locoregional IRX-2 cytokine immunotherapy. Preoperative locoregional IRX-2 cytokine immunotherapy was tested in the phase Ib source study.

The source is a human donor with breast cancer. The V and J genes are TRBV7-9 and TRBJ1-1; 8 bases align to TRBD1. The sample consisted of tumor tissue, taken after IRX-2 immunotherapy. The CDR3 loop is CASSFSQRQGSTEAFF. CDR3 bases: TGTGCCAGCAGCTTCTCCCAAAGACAGGGGAGCACTGAAGCTTTCTTT.